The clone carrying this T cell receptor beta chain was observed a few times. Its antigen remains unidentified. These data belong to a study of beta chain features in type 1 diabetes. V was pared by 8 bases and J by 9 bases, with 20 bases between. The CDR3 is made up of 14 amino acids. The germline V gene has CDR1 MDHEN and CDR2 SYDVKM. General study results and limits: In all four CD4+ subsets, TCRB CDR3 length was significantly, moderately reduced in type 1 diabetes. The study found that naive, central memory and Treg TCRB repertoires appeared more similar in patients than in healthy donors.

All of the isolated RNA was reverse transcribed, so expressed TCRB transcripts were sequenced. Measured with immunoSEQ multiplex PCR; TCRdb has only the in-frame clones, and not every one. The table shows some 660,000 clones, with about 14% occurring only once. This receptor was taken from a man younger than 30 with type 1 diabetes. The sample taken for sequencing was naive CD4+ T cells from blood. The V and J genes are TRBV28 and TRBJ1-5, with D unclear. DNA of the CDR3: TGTGCCAGCCTTACCGCCGGGCGCCTAGGGCCCCAGCATTTT. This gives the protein CASLTAGRLGPQHF.